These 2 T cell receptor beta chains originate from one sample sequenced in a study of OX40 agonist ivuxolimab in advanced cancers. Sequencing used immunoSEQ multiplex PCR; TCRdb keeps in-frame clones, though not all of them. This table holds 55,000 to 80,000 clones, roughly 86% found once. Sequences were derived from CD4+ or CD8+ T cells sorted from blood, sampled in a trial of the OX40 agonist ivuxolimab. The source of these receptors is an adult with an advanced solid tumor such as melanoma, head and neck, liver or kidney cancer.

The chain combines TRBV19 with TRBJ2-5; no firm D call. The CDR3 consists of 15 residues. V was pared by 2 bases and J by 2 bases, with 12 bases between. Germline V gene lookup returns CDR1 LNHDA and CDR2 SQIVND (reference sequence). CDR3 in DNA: TGTGCCAGTAGTATAACCCAGCTAGGGCAAGAGACCCAGTACTTC. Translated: CASSITQLGQETQYF. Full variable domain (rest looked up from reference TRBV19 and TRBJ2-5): DGGITQSPKYLFRKEGQNVTLSCEQNLNHDAMYWYRQDPGQGLRLIYYSQIVNDFQKGDIAEGYSVSREKKESFPLTVTSAQKNPTAFYLCASSITQLGQETQYFGPGTRLLVL.

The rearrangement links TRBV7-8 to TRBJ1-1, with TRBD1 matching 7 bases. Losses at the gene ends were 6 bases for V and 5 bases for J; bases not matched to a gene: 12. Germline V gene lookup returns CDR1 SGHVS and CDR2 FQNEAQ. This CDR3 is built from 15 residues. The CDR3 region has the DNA TGTGCCAGCAGTCAAGGTACAGGGGAGGGGACTGAAGCTTTCTTT. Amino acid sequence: CASSQGTGEGTEAFF.